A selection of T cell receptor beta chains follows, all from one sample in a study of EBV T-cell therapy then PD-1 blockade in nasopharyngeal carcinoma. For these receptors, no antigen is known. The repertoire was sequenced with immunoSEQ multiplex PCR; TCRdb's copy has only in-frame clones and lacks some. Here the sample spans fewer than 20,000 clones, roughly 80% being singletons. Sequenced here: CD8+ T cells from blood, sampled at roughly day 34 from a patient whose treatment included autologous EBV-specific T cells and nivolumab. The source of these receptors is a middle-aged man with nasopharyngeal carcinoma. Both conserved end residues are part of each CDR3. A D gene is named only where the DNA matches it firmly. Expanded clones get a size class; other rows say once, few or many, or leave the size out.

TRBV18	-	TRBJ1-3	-	TGTGCCAGCTCACCACTCAATTTCATCTCTGGAAACACCATATATTTT	CASSPLNFISGNTIYF
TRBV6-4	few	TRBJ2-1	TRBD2	TGTGCCAGCAGTCCCCAGGGCGGGGGGGTAAATGAGCAGTTCTTC	CASSPQGGGVNEQFF
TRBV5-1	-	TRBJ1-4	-	TGCGCCAGCAGCCCGTGGGGGGTGGGAGCAACTAATGAAAAACTGTTTTTT	CASSPWGVGATNEKLFF
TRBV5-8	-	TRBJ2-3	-	TGTGCCAGTCCCCCTACCGAGACACGGCCAGATACGCAGTATTTT	CASPPTETRPDTQYF
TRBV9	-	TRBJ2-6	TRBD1	TGTGCCAGCAGCGTAGAGGTCTCCACAGGGGGTCCCCTCTCTGGGGCCAACGTCCTGACTTTC	CASSVEVSTGGPLSGANVLTF
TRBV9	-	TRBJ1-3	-	TGTGCCAGCAGCGTAGGAGGGATCTCTGGAAACACCATATATTTT	CASSVGGISGNTIYF
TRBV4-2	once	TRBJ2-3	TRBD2	TGTGCCAGCAGCCAAGAGGTCGCGGGGGGGACAGATACGCAGTATTTT	CASSQEVAGGTDTQYF
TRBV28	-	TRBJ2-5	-	TGTGCCAGCAGCGTAGCCCAAGAGACCCAGTACTTC	CASSVAQETQYF
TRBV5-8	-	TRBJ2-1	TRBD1	TGTGCCAGCAGTATAACAGGGGGCCCAGGGAATGAGCAGTTCTTC	CASSITGGPGNEQFF
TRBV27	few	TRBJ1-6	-	TGTGCCAGCAGTTTCGTCATCACATCACCCCTCCACTTT	CASSFVITSPLHF
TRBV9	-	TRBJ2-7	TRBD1	TGTGCCAGCAGCGATCGGACAGGCTCCTACGAGCAGTACTTC	CASSDRTGSYEQYF
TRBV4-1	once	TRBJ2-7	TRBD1	TGCGCCAGCAGCCAAGCAACAGGGGGCTACACCTACGAGCAGTACTTC	CASSQATGGYTYEQYF
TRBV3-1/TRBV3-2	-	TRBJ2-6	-	TGTGCCAGCAGCCAAGATCGAAAGGTCTCTGGGGCCAACGTCCTGACTTTC	CASSQDRKVSGANVLTF
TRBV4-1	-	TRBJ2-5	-	TGCGCCAGCAGCCCTAGGACATCTCAAGAGACCCAGTACTTC	CASSPRTSQETQYF
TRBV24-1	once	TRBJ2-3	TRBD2	TGTGCCACCAGTGATTTGGCCAGCGGGGGCACAGATACGCAGTATTTT	CATSDLASGGTDTQYF
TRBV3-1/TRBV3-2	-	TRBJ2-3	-	TGTGCCAGCAGCCCATTGTTCGGGCGCACAGATACGCAGTATTTT	CASSPLFGRTDTQYF
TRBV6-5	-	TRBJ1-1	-	TGTGCCAGCAGTTACTCGAAACCTCTGGAAGCTTTCTTT	CASSYSKPLEAFF
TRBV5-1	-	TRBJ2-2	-	TGCGCCAGCAGCTCCTCACTGGGGCCGCGCACCGGGGAGCTGTTTTTT	CASSSSLGPRTGELFF
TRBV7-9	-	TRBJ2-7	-	TGTGCCAGCAGCTACAGTCGCTACGAGCAGTACTTC	CASSYSRYEQYF
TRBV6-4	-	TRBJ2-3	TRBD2	TGTGCCAGCAGTGAGCAAGCGGGGGCGGGGGATACGCAGTATTTT	CASSEQAGAGDTQYF
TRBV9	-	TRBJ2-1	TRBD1	TGTGCCAGCAGCGTCCGGGACAGGGGGCGGAATGAGCAGTTCTTC	CASSVRDRGRNEQFF
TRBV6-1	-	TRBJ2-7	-	TGTGCCAGCAGTGAAGCGGCCGGGGACGTTTACGAGCAGTACTTC	CASSEAAGDVYEQYF
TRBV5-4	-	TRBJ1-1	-	TGTGCCAGCAGCTTGGCCGGGGGGGGGACTGAAGCTTTCTTT	CASSLAGGGTEAFF
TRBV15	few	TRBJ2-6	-	TGTGCCACCAGCAGAGATAGTACCGGGGCCAACGTCCTGACTTTC	CATSRDSTGANVLTF